The 6 T cell receptor beta chains in this list originate from one sample, sequenced in a study of T-cell reconstitution after alpha-beta-depleted transplantation in children. Unique molecular identifiers tagged the TCRbeta library. MiXCR, applied by TCRdb to the PCR reads, yields one record per CDR3 protein. The sample consists of some 460,000 distinct CDR3 sequences, 15% to 20% of them appearing once. The specimen was PBMCs, mostly from graft donor cells, collected 360 days after TCRalphabeta/CD19-depleted stem cell transplant. The receptor set was obtained from a boy under two years old who had a stem cell transplant for Wiskott-Aldrich syndrome, so the T cells may come from the graft donor.

The table lists this clonotype with a few counts. This chain connects TRBV4-2 to TRBJ2-3; TRBD2 agrees at 11 bases. CDR1 is LGHNA, CDR2 YNFKEQ, per germline. Unmatched junction bases numbered 4, after V lost 3 bases and J lost 5 bases. The CDR3 is 15 amino acids. The CDR3 DNA sequence: TGTGCCAGCAGCCACTTAGCGGGGGGGGAAGATACGCAGTATTTT. It specifies CASSHLAGGEDTQYF.

The CDR3 is CASSLATGASYNEQFF. In nucleotides, the CDR3 is TGTGCCAGCAGTTTAGCCACCGGGGCGAGCTACAATGAGCAGTTCTTC. This chain connects TRBV12-3 or TRBV12-4 to TRBJ2-1; D is possibly TRBD1 or TRBD2 (5 bases each). This CDR3 contains 16 residues. The V gene lost 0 bases and the J gene lost 3 bases, with 12 bases spanning the gap.

V is TRBV15 and J is TRBJ2-5, with D maybe TRBD1 (6 bases). Looked up from germline, CDR1 is LNHNV and CDR2 is YYDKDF (reference sequence). The length of the CDR3 is 15 residues. The V end was cut by 0 bases, the J end by 2 bases, with 10 bases between. CDR3 amino acids: CATSRENRAQETQYF. The CDR3 coding sequence is TGTGCCACCAGCAGAGAGAACAGGGCGCAAGAGACCCAGTACTTC.

This clonotype was detected a few times. The CDR3: CASSPGALAGGVNGYEQYF. The CDR3 bases are TGCGCCAGCAGCCCCGGAGCCCTAGCGGGAGGGGTAAACGGCTACGAGCAGTACTTC. This chain joins TRBV5-1 and TRBJ2-7; 12 positions agree with TRBD2. The junction had 17 bases not matched to a gene; V was cut back by 4 bases and J by 3 bases. The germline CDR1 and CDR2 sequences are SGHRS and YFSETQ. The CDR3 consists of 19 residues.

This clonotype was counted only a few times. V usage is TRBV11-2 and J usage is TRBJ1-6; a weak D match, TRBD1 (6 bases). The ends were cut back, 4 bases at V and 4 bases at J, with 8 bases in the middle. This CDR3 contains 14 residues. Germline loops: CDR1 SGHAT, CDR2 FQNNGV. CDR3 sequence (DNA): TGTGCCAGCAGCTGGCAGGGGTATAATTCACCCCTCCACTTT. Its protein product is CASSWQGYNSPLHF.

The chain couples TRBV12-3 or TRBV12-4 to TRBJ2-3; 9 bases map to TRBD1. The CDR3 contains 13 residues. Germline trimming cut 9 bases from V and 5 bases from J; bases unmatched to any gene: 6. The CDR3 DNA reads as TGTGCCAGTGGGGGGACAGGGAAAGATACGCAGTATTTT. Amino acids: CASGGTGKDTQYF.